This T cell receptor beta chain was observed in a study of blood T cell repertoires in COVID-19. Overall study context: Sources were T cells, B-cell-depleted T cells, or PBMCs; the material itself was cDNA or gDNA.

This table comes from immunoSEQ multiplex PCR, and its TCRdb copy is limited to in-frame clones, with some not included. The table has around 150,000 clones, approximately 88% seen once; the top ten hold approximately 5.3%. V dropped 2 bases and J dropped 0; count of bases not matched to a gene: 4. CDR1 and CDR2 from the germline V gene are MNHEY and SVGEGT. The CDR3 contains 17 residues. This sequence originates from a man aged 65 to 85 who had been exposed to COVID-19. Source material: PBMCs or T cells enriched from blood (not recorded which). V usage is TRBV6-2 or TRBV6-3 and J usage is TRBJ2-1; 10 nucleotides align to TRBD2. DNA of the CDR3: TGTGCCAGCAGTTACAGGCCTAGCGGGAGCTCCTACAATGAGCAGTTCTTC. This sequence encodes CASSYRPSGSSYNEQFF.